This T cell receptor (beta chain) came from a study of T-cell reconstitution after alpha-beta-depleted transplantation in children. Unique molecular identifiers featured in how the TCRbeta library was prepared. Using its own MiXCR run on the PCR reads, TCRdb lists one record per CDR3 protein. The table lists around 490,000 distinct CDR3 sequences, about 10% of them singletons. General study findings and limits: Roughly two months post-transplant, alpha-beta T cells reportedly originated from several hundred graft clones that had expanded. Where some patients showed high TCRbeta diversity at day 60, it came from recipient T cells and thymic progenitors that had survived. It was newly produced T cells that mostly accounted for T-cell counts and diversity one year after transplant.

The CDR3 has 14 amino acids. Trimming pared 6 bases from V and 9 bases from J, leaving 20 bases between. On this clonotype: Its antigen is as yet unknown.

The V and J genes are TRBV12-3 or TRBV12-4 and TRBJ1-2, with D maybe TRBD1 (5 bases). The TCR comes from a female patient between 2 and 15 years old who had a stem cell transplant for aplastic anemia, so the T cells may come from the graft donor. The sample here was PBMCs, mostly from graft donor cells, taken 180 days after TCRalphabeta/CD19-depleted stem cell transplant. The CDR3 spells CASSPRGVYRSYTF. The CDR3 DNA is TGTGCCAGCAGCCCTCGGGGGGTCTACCGGAGCTACACCTTC.